The clone carrying this T cell receptor (beta chain) was found once. These data originate in a study of blood T cell repertoires in COVID-19. Overall study context: There were acute and convalescent COVID-19 samples, and they came from the United States, Italy and Spain. Sources were T cells, B-cell-depleted T cells, or PBMCs; the material itself was cDNA or gDNA.

Authors' data handling: Reference gene primer amplification gave nucleated cell count estimates. Libraries were prepared by immunoSEQ multiplex PCR; TCRdb keeps only in-frame clonotypes and omits some of them. That table furnishes V, J and clone size, whereas the DNA furnished D and trimming. In the table there are around 130,000 clones, under 85% of which are singletons. The CDR3 extends over 14 amino acids. Deletions cut 8 bases from V and 2 bases from J, with 13 bases between. Germline V CDR1 and CDR2: SNHLY, FYNNEI. Material for sequencing was peripheral blood. The chain couples TRBV2 to TRBJ1-5, with D maybe TRBD1 (5 bases). This clonotype originated in a man aged 35 to 55 with active or convalescent COVID-19. The CDR3 protein is CASGAGWGNQPQHF. The DNA of the CDR3 is TGTGCCAGCGGAGCAGGGTGGGGCAATCAGCCCCAGCATTTT.